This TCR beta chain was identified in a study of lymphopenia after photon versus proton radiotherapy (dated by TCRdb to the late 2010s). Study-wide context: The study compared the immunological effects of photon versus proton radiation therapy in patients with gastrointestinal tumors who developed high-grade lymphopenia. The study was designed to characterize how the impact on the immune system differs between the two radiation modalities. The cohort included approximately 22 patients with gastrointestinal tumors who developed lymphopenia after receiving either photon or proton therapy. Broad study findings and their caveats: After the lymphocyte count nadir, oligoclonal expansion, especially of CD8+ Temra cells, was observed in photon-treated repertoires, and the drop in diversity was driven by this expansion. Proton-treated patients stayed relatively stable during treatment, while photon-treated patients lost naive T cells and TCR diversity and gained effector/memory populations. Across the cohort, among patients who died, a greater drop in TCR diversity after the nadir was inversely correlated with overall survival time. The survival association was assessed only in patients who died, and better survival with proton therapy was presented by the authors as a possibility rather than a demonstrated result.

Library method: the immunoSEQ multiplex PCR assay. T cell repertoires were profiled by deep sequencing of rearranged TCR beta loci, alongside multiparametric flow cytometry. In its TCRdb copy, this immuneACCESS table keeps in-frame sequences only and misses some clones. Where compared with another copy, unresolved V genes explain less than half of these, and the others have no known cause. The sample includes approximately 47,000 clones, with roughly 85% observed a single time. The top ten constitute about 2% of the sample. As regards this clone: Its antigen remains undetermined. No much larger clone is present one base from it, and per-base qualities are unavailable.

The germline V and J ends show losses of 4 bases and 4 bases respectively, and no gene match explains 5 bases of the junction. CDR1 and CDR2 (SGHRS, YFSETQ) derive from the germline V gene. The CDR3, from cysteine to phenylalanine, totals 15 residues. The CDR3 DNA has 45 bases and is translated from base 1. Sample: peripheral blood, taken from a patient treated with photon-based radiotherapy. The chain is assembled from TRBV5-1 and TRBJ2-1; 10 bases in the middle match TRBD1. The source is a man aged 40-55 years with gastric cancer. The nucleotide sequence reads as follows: TGCGCCAGCAGCCCGGGACAGGGGACGTACAATGAGCAGTTCTTC. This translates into CASSPGQGTYNEQFF.